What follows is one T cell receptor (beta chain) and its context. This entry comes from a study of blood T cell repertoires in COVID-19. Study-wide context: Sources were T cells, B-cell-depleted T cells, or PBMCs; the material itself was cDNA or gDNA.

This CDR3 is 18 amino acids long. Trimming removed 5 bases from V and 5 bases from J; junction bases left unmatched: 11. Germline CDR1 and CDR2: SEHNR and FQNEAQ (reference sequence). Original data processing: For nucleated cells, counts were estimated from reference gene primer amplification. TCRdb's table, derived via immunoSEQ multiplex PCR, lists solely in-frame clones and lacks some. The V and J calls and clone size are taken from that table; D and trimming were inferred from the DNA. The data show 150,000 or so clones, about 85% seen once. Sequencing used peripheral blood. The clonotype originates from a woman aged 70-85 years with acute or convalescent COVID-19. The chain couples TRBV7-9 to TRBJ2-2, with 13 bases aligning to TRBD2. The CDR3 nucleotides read TGTGCCAGCAGCCCGAGACTAGCGGGGGGCCCTGAAACCGGGGAGCTGTTTTTT. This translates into CASSPRLAGGPETGELFF.